Listed below are T cell receptor beta chains from one sample, sequenced in a study of cytomegalovirus exposure and HLA in healthy donors. The method was immunoSEQ multiplex PCR; TCRdb's version includes in-frame clones alone and lacks a portion of them. This table holds 130,000 or so clones, roughly 8.6% found once. Input material: PBMCs. All receptors come from a woman in her 40s in good health and CMV-seropositive. Both conserved end residues are part of each CDR3. Each record gives: CDR3 DNA, CDR3 protein, V gene, clone size, D gene, J gene. D genes are given only for firm matches. Clone size, where shown, is once, few, many, or a class for clones that have expanded.

CDR3 DNA: TGTGCCAGCAGTATGGGCCCTTACAATGAGCAGTTCTTC
CDR3 protein: CASSMGPYNEQFF
V gene: TRBV6-1
clone size: .
D gene: .
J gene: TRBJ2-1

CDR3 DNA: TGTGCCAGCAGTTTATCCCAGGGCTATGGCTACACCTTC
CDR3 protein: CASSLSQGYGYTF
V gene: TRBV27
clone size: .
D gene: .
J gene: TRBJ1-2

CDR3 DNA: TGTGCCTGGAGTGTAGACGTGGGGACTAGCGGGGACAATGAGCAGTTCTTC
CDR3 protein: CAWSVDVGTSGDNEQFF
V gene: TRBV30
clone size: .
D gene: TRBD2
J gene: TRBJ2-1

CDR3 DNA: TGTGCCAGCAGTTTAGGACAGGGGAAAGAGACCCAGTACTTC
CDR3 protein: CASSLGQGKETQYF
V gene: TRBV27
clone size: few
D gene: TRBD1
J gene: TRBJ2-5

CDR3 DNA: TGTGCCAGCAGTTTGACTAGCGGGGGGTTCACAGATACGCAGTATTTT
CDR3 protein: CASSLTSGGFTDTQYF
V gene: TRBV28
clone size: .
D gene: TRBD2
J gene: TRBJ2-3

CDR3 DNA: TGCGCCAGCAGCCAAGCAGCCCGGCGGGGCTACACCTTC
CDR3 protein: CASSQAARRGYTF
V gene: TRBV4-1
clone size: few
D gene: .
J gene: TRBJ1-2

CDR3 DNA: TGTGCCTGGTGCTCGGGGGGACTAACCCTCCACTTT
CDR3 protein: CAWCSGGLTLHF
V gene: TRBV30
clone size: few
D gene: .
J gene: TRBJ1-6

CDR3 DNA: TGTGCCAGCAGCTTAAACGCGGTCGAGACCCAGTACTTC
CDR3 protein: CASSLNAVETQYF
V gene: TRBV7-3
clone size: .
D gene: .
J gene: TRBJ2-5

CDR3 DNA: TGTGCCATCAGTTACCGGGGGGGCTACAATGAGCAGTTCTTC
CDR3 protein: CAISYRGGYNEQFF
V gene: TRBV10-3
clone size: few
D gene: TRBD2
J gene: TRBJ2-1

CDR3 DNA: TGTGCCAGCTCACAAACACGCAACACTGAAGCTTTCTTT
CDR3 protein: CASSQTRNTEAFF
V gene: TRBV18
clone size: few
D gene: .
J gene: TRBJ1-1

CDR3 DNA: TGTGCCATCAGTGAGTATCAGGTGTTAGATTCACCCCTCCACTTT
CDR3 protein: CAISEYQVLDSPLHF
V gene: TRBV10-3
clone size: few
D gene: .
J gene: TRBJ1-6

CDR3 DNA: TGCGCCAGCAGCCCCGATCGGGCTAACTATGGCTACACCTTC
CDR3 protein: CASSPDRANYGYTF
V gene: TRBV5-1
clone size: few
D gene: .
J gene: TRBJ1-2

CDR3 DNA: TGTGCCAGCTCACTTTCCGGGACAGGGTTTAGAAACTATGGCTACACCTTC
CDR3 protein: CASSLSGTGFRNYGYTF
V gene: TRBV18
clone size: few
D gene: TRBD1
J gene: TRBJ1-2

CDR3 DNA: TGTGCCAGCAGCTTACAGGGTAGCAATCAGCCCCAGCATTTT
CDR3 protein: CASSLQGSNQPQHF
V gene: TRBV7-9
clone size: .
D gene: .
J gene: TRBJ1-5

CDR3 DNA: TGTGCCAGCAGCCGACAGGGGGGGAACTATGGCTACACCTTC
CDR3 protein: CASSRQGGNYGYTF
V gene: TRBV7-9
clone size: few
D gene: TRBD1
J gene: TRBJ1-2

CDR3 DNA: TGCGCCAGCAGTGAACAACAAAACTATGGCTACACCTTC
CDR3 protein: CASSEQQNYGYTF
V gene: TRBV10-1
clone size: few
D gene: .
J gene: TRBJ1-2

CDR3 DNA: TGTGCCATCAGCCGGGACAGGGAAAACGCTGAAGCTTTCTTT
CDR3 protein: CAISRDRENAEAFF
V gene: TRBV10-3
clone size: .
D gene: TRBD1
J gene: TRBJ1-1

CDR3 DNA: TGTGCCTGGAGAGCAAACACTGAAGCTTTCTTT
CDR3 protein: CAWRANTEAFF
V gene: TRBV30
clone size: .
D gene: .
J gene: TRBJ1-1

CDR3 DNA: TGTGCCAGCAGCTTAGGGGTAGGGGCCCTCAGACAGCCCCAGCATTTT
CDR3 protein: CASSLGVGALRQPQHF
V gene: TRBV7-9
clone size: few
D gene: .
J gene: TRBJ1-5

CDR3 DNA: TGCGCCAGCAGTGAGTCAGACAGGGGAGGTGGCTACACCTTC
CDR3 protein: CASSESDRGGGYTF
V gene: TRBV10-1
clone size: few
D gene: TRBD1
J gene: TRBJ1-2

CDR3 DNA: TGTGCCAGCTCATTCGGACTAGCGGGGGGCCTTGAAGAGACCCAGTACTTC
CDR3 protein: CASSFGLAGGLEETQYF
V gene: TRBV18
clone size: .
D gene: TRBD2
J gene: TRBJ2-5

CDR3 DNA: TGTGCCAGCAGCTCACCCGGGTTTCCAAACACTGAAGCTTTCTTT
CDR3 protein: CASSSPGFPNTEAFF
V gene: TRBV6-5
clone size: few
D gene: .
J gene: TRBJ1-1

CDR3 DNA: TGTGCCAGCAGCTTAACAGGAGTGATGGTCGAGCAGTACTTC
CDR3 protein: CASSLTGVMVEQYF
V gene: TRBV7-8
clone size: .
D gene: .
J gene: TRBJ2-7

CDR3 DNA: TGTGCCAGTAGTAAGCCGGGACTACCCGTGGAGCTGTTTTTT
CDR3 protein: CASSKPGLPVELFF
V gene: TRBV19
clone size: .
D gene: TRBD2
J gene: TRBJ2-2

CDR3 DNA: TGTGCCAGCAGCGACCCGGGAGGTGATCAGCCCCAGCATTTT
CDR3 protein: CASSDPGGDQPQHF
V gene: TRBV7-8
clone size: many
D gene: .
J gene: TRBJ1-5

CDR3 DNA: TGTGCCAGCAGCTTAGTTCAGGGCCAAAACATTCAGTACTTC
CDR3 protein: CASSLVQGQNIQYF
V gene: TRBV13
clone size: .
D gene: .
J gene: TRBJ2-4

CDR3 DNA: TGCGCCAGCAGCCACCCCGGGACTCGCTCCTACAATGAGCAGTTCTTC
CDR3 protein: CASSHPGTRSYNEQFF
V gene: TRBV4-1
clone size: .
D gene: .
J gene: TRBJ2-1

CDR3 DNA: TGTGCCAGCAGTTTATCGCCCCGGACAGGGGGCTTCTATGGCTACACCTTC
CDR3 protein: CASSLSPRTGGFYGYTF
V gene: TRBV28
clone size: .
D gene: TRBD1
J gene: TRBJ1-2

CDR3 DNA: TGTGCCTGCTCGCGGCCGTACACTGAAGCTTTCTTT
CDR3 protein: CACSRPYTEAFF
V gene: TRBV30
clone size: few
D gene: .
J gene: TRBJ1-1

CDR3 DNA: TGTGCCAGCAGCCTGAGTCCGGGGTCCTACGAGCAGTACTTC
CDR3 protein: CASSLSPGSYEQYF
V gene: TRBV7-2
clone size: few
D gene: .
J gene: TRBJ2-7

CDR3 DNA: TGTGCCAGCAGTACAGGGAGCTCCTACGAGCAGTACTTC
CDR3 protein: CASSTGSSYEQYF
V gene: TRBV5-6
clone size: few
D gene: .
J gene: TRBJ2-7